A single sample is the source of the 13 T cell receptor beta chains below, sequenced in a study of T cells in Graves' hyperthyroidism and ophthalmopathy. The source material, RNA transcripts, was used to amplify TCR beta CDR3 regions. The HTBI primer set was used in a first-round RT-PCR of the TCR CDR3. TCRdb independently ran MiXCR on the multiplex PCR reads; one entry per CDR3 protein. The sample holds under 450,000 distinct CDR3 sequences; less than 20% are singletons and the top ten take almost 8%. The sequenced material came from blood. The receptor source for this set is a woman in her late teens or twenties with Graves' hyperthyroidism.

The rearrangement joins TRBV5-1 to TRBJ2-3, with 7 bases identical to TRBD1. Germline trimming cut 4 bases from V and 4 bases from J; bases unmatched to any gene: 9. The length of the CDR3 is 15 residues. Per germline, CDR1 SGHRS and CDR2 YFSETQ. CDR3 DNA sequence: TGCGCCAGCAGCGTATTACAGGGGAAAGCAGATACGCAGTATTTT. Translating gives CASSVLQGKADTQYF.

Many counts were recorded for this clonotype. The chain joins TRBV6-1 to TRBJ2-1, with 12 bases lining up with TRBD2. The CDR3 is made up of 16 amino acids. The V segment lost 1 base and the J segment 3 bases; nucleotides outside the gene matches: 1. CDR1 is MNHNS, CDR2 SASEGT, per germline. The CDR3 region has the DNA TGTGCCAGCAGTGAAGGGACTAGCGGGAACTACAATGAGCAGTTCTTC. Protein product: CASSEGTSGNYNEQFF.

CDR3 nucleotides: TGTGCCTTGATGACAGGATCCTACGAGCAGTACTTC. As protein: CALMTGSYEQYF. The rearrangement links TRBV30 to TRBJ2-7; a possible D gene is TRBD1 (6 bases). There are 12 residues in the CDR3. Germline values: CDR1 GTSNPN, CDR2 SVGIG (reference sequence). The V end lost 7 bases, the J end lost 1 base, and 11 bases lay between the germline ends.

This clonotype was seen many times. The CDR3 region is CASSQLAGASYNEQFF. In DNA form, the CDR3 reads TGTGCCAGCAGCCAACTAGCGGGAGCGTCCTACAATGAGCAGTTCTTC. The genes are TRBV14 and TRBJ2-1; 10 nucleotides align to TRBD2. The trim removed 2 bases at V and 1 base at J, leaving 2 bases unmatched. This CDR3 region has 16 residues. The germline V gene has CDR1 SGHDN and CDR2 FVKESK.

This clonotype was seen a few times. The chain couples TRBV5-6 to TRBJ1-4; TRBD1 matches 7 bases. The CDR3 covers 17 residues. The V gene end was trimmed by 0 bases and the J gene end by 4 bases; junction bases not matched to a gene: 9. Germline V gives CDR1 SGHDT, CDR2 YYEEEE. The CDR3 is CASSLARGGQSNEKLFF. CDR3 nucleotide sequence: TGTGCCAGCAGCTTGGCCCGCGGGGGACAGAGTAATGAAAAACTGTTTTTT.

This clonotype occurred a few times. The J gene is TRBJ1-5, the V gene TRBV10-3; perhaps TRBD1 as D (6 bases). Germline V gene data show CDR1 as ENHRY and CDR2 as SYGVKD. The CDR3 has 15 residues. V lost 7 bases and J lost 0, with 13 bases in between. The CDR3 bases are TGTGCCATCAAGGAAACAGGGAATAGCAATCAGCCCCAGCATTTT. It translates to CAIKETGNSNQPQHF.

This chain connects TRBV6-1 to TRBJ1-4; unclear D gene. Germline CDR1 MNHNS, CDR2 SASEGT. This CDR3 region has 15 residues. Trimming pared 6 bases from V and 0 bases from J, leaving 11 bases between. As DNA, the CDR3 is TGTGCCAGCAGCGAATACCCCACAACTAATGAAAAACTGTTTTTT. Translating gives CASSEYPTTNEKLFF.

This clonotype was seen at least ten times. The chain combines TRBV19 with TRBJ1-2; a possible D gene is TRBD1 (6 bases). This CDR3 has 13 amino acids. V lost 10 bases, J lost 5 bases, and 17 bases lay in between. Germline V gene lookup returns CDR1 LNHDA and CDR2 SQIVND (reference sequence). CDR3 loop: CATQTGSRYGYTF. The CDR3 DNA sequence: TGTGCCACTCAAACAGGGTCCCGGTATGGCTACACCTTC. The whole variable domain, filled in from reference TRBV19 and TRBJ1-2, reads DGGITQSPKYLFRKEGQNVTLSCEQNLNHDAMYWYRQDPGQGLRLIYYSQIVNDFQKGDIAEGYSVSREKKESFPLTVTSAQKNPTAFYLCATQTGSRYGYTFGSGTRLTVV.

This clonotype was detected only a few times. This rearrangement joins TRBV19 to TRBJ2-3; D uncertain. The CDR3 is 15 residues long. With 7 bases removed from V and 1 base from J, the gap between germline ends came to 15 bases. Germline V gives CDR1 LNHDA, CDR2 SQIVND (reference sequence). The CDR3 coding sequence is TGTGCCAGTAACGCCGTCGCGCCGGGCACAGATACGCAGTATTTT. It specifies CASNAVAPGTDTQYF.

This clonotype was detected ten times or more. The genes are TRBV30 and TRBJ2-1; D is unclear. The CDR3 covers 14 residues. The ends were cut back, 0 bases at V and 7 bases at J, with 13 bases in the middle. Per germline, CDR1 GTSNPN and CDR2 SVGIG (reference sequence). The CDR3 sequence is CAWSVKGIVNEQFF. CDR3 DNA sequence: TGTGCCTGGAGTGTGAAAGGGATCGTTAATGAGCAGTTCTTC.

This clonotype was detected a few times. The rearrangement links TRBV5-1 to TRBJ2-2, with D tentatively TRBD2 (6 bases). This CDR3 has 15 amino acids. CDR1 is SGHRS, CDR2 YFSETQ, per germline. Trimming removed 4 bases at V and 3 bases at J, with 13 bases between. CDR3 nucleotides: TGCGCCAGCAGCATGGGACTGTCCTACACCGGGGAGCTGTTTTTT. It translates to CASSMGLSYTGELFF.

This clonotype appeared many times. The chain links TRBV27 to TRBJ2-7, with 8 bases lining up with TRBD1. The CDR3 totals 15 residues. The germline CDR1 and CDR2 sequences are MNHEY and SMNVEV (reference sequence). The trim removed 3 bases at V and 4 bases at J, leaving 8 bases unmatched. In DNA form, the CDR3 reads TGTGCCAGCAGTTTCCTGGCAGGGGGCGGGTACGAGCAGTACTTC. Protein sequence: CASSFLAGGGYEQYF.

This clonotype was detected many times. The rearrangement joins TRBV7-9 to TRBJ2-3; D is undetermined. Per the germline V gene, CDR1 is SEHNR and CDR2 is FQNEAQ (reference sequence). Trimming shortened V by 7 bases and J by 0 bases, and 8 bases separated the two germline ends. The CDR3 sequence is 13 residues long. CDR3 sequence reads: CASNTASTDTQYF. The CDR3 DNA sequence: TGTGCCAGCAACACCGCTAGCACAGATACGCAGTATTTT.